This TCR beta chain is drawn from a study of shared clonotypes between healthy human individuals. CDR1 is MDHEN, CDR2 SYDVKM, per germline. Trimming took off 1 base at V and 2 bases at J, with 8 bases between the two ends. The CDR3 length is 14 residues. The repertoire was sequenced with immunoSEQ multiplex PCR; TCRdb's copy has only in-frame clones and lacks some. The repertoire holds around 2.5 million clones, with over 85% as singletons. Broader study findings: Researchers found naive subsets generally carried larger estimated richness than memory subsets.

Details on this clone: The antigen remains undetermined.

Sequenced sample: naive CD4+ T cells from PBMCs. Subset given: CD45RA+ positively selected. The J gene is TRBJ1-2, the V gene TRBV28; D uncertain. This clonotype was obtained from a man aged 18 to 30 in good health. Some clones in this sample may be carry-over from other donors' samples. As DNA, the CDR3 is TGTGCCAGCAGTTTATCCCGGGGAAACTATGGCTACACCTTC. The encoded protein is CASSLSRGNYGYTF.